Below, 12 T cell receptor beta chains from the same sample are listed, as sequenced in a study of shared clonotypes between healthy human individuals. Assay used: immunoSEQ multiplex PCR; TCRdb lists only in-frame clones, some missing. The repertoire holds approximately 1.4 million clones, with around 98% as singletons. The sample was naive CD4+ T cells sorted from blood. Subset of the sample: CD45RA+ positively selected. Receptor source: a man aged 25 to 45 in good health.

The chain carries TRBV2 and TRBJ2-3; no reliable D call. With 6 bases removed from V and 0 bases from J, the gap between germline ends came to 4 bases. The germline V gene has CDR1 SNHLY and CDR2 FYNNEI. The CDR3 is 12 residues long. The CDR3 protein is CASRASTDTQYF. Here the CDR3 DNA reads TGTGCCAGCAGGGCTAGCACAGATACGCAGTATTTT.

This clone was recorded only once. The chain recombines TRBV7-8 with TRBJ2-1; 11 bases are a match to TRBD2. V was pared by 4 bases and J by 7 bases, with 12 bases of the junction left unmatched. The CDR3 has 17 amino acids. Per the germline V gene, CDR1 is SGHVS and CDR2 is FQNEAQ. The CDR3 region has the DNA TGTGCCAGCAGCTCCAGAAGGACTCTAGCGGGAGGTAATGAGCAGTTCTTC. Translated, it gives CASSSRRTLAGGNEQFF.

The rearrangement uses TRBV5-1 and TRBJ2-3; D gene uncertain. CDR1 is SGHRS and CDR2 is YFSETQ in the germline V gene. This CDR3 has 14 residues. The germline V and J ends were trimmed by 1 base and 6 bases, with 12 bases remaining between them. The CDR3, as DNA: TGCGCCAGCAGCTTGCGGCCGATCCTGGATACGCAGTATTTT. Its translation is CASSLRPILDTQYF.

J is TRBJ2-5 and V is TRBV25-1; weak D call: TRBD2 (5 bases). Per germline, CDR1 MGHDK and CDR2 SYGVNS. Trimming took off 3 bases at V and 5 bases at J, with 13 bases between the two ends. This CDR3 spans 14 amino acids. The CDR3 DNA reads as TGTGCCAGCAGTGATCAGCGAACGGGGGAGACCCAGTACTTC. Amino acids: CASSDQRTGETQYF.

The CDR3 DNA sequence: TGTGCCAGCAGTCCGACTGATGGAGGGACCCAGTACTTC. Its protein is CASSPTDGGTQYF. The chain carries TRBV9 and TRBJ2-5, with D possibly TRBD2 on 5 matching bases. The CDR3 consists of 13 residues. The V gene lost 5 bases and the J gene lost 7 bases, with 15 bases spanning the gap. Per germline, CDR1 SGDLS and CDR2 YYNGEE.

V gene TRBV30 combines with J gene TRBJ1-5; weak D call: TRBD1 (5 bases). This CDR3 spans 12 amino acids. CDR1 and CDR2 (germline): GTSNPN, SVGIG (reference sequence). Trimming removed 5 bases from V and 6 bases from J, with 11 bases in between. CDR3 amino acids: CAWGGEGQPQHF. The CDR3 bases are TGTGCCTGGGGAGGGGAGGGTCAGCCCCAGCATTTT.

The DNA of the CDR3 is TGTGCCAGCCGACGCGGACAGGCGCGATTGTGCGAGCAGTACTTC. The encoded protein is CASRRGQARLCEQYF. The chain carries TRBV25-1 and TRBJ2-7; 7 bases fit TRBD1. The J segment lost 6 bases and the V segment lost 8 bases, leaving 16 bases of the junction unmatched. Germline lookup yields CDR1 MGHDK and CDR2 SYGVNS. The CDR3 extends over 15 amino acids.

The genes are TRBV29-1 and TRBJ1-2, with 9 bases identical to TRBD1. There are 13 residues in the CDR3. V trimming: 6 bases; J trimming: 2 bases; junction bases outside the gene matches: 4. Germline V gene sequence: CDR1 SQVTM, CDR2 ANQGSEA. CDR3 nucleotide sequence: TGCAGCGTCCGCGGGACAGGGAACTATGGCTACACCTTC. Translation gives CSVRGTGNYGYTF.

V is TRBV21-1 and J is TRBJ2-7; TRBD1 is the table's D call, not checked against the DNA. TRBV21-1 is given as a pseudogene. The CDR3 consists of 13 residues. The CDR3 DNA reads TGTGCCAGCAGCAAGACAGGGATAGTCGAGCAGTACTTC. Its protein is CASSKTGIVEQYF.

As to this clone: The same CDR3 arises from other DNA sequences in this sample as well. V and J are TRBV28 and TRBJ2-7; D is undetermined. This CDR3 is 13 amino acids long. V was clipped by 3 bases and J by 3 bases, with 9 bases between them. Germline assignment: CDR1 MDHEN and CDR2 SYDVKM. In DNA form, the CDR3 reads TGTGCCAGCAGTTTCGGTGGTAGCTACGAGCAGTACTTC. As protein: CASSFGGSYEQYF. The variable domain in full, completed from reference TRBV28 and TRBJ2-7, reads DVKVTQSSRYLVKRTGEKVFLECVQDMDHENMFWYRQDPGLGLRLIYFSYDVKMKEKGDIPEGYSVSREKKERFSLILESASTNQTSMYLCASSFGGSYEQYFGPGTRLTVT.

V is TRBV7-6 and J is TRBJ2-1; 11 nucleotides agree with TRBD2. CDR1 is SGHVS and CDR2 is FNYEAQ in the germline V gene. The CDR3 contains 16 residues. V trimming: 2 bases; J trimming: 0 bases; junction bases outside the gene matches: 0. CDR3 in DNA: TGTGCCAGCAGCTTACTAGCGGGAGGCTCCTACAATGAGCAGTTCTTC. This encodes CASSLLAGGSYNEQFF.

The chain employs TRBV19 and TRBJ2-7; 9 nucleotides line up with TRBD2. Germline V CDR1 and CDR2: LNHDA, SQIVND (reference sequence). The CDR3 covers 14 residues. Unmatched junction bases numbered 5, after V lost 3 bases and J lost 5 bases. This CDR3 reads CASSMSGRINEQYF. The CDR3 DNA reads TGTGCCAGTAGTATGAGCGGGAGGATAAACGAGCAGTACTTC.